The rows below give T cell receptor beta chains drawn from one sample of a study of blood T cell repertoires in COVID-19. Measured with immunoSEQ multiplex PCR; TCRdb has only the in-frame clones, and not every one. The sample consists of around 120,000 clones, roughly nine tenths of them appearing once. What was sequenced was peripheral blood. These receptors were collected from a woman of 80 years or more with acute or convalescent COVID-19. The CDR3 runs from the conserved cysteine through the conserved F or W. D genes are given only for firm matches. Size values are once, few and many counts, or a class for expanded clones, and some rows have none.

TGTGCCAGCAGCGCCCGAAGGACAGGTGACGGAGAGACCCAGTACTTC,CASSARRTGDGETQYF,TRBD1,.,TRBV2,16,TRBJ2-5
TGTGCCAGCAGCTCCGGGACTAGCGTTACCTACAATGAGCAGTTCTTC,CASSSGTSVTYNEQFF,TRBD2,.,TRBV5-4,16,TRBJ2-1
TGTGCCAGCAGTTTTGACGGCAGGGGAGGGGAAGAGACCCAGTACTTC,CASSFDGRGGEETQYF,.,.,TRBV28,16,TRBJ2-5
TGTGCCAGCAGCCCTCAATGGGTCGTCGGTGACAGGGGTGATGAGACCCAGTACTTC,CASSPQWVVGDRGDETQYF,TRBD1,.,TRBV27,19,TRBJ2-5
TGTGCCAGCAGCGTGGGACAGCAGAACACTGAAGCTTTCTTT,CASSVGQQNTEAFF,TRBD1,.,TRBV7-9,14,TRBJ1-1
TGTGCCAGCAGCTTGAGGACCGCGGGGAGCGGGACTAATGAAAAACTGTTTTTT,CASSLRTAGSGTNEKLFF,.,.,TRBV5-5,18,TRBJ1-4
TGTGCCAGTTTCACGACAGGGGGCACAAGGGGTGGCTACACCTTC,CASFTTGGTRGGYTF,TRBD1,.,TRBV19,15,TRBJ1-2
TGTGCCAGCAGCTTTACTACAAGTAGTGAGCAGTTCTTC,CASSFTTSSEQFF,.,few,TRBV7-9,13,TRBJ2-1
TGTGCCAGCAGTTTGGGGGGAGATTATGGCTACACCTTC,CASSLGGDYGYTF,.,.,TRBV12-3/TRBV12-4,13,TRBJ1-2
TGTGCCATCAGGGAGGGGGGGGCCTACAATGAGCAGTTCTTC,CAIREGGAYNEQFF,.,.,TRBV10-3,14,TRBJ2-1
TGCGCCAGCAGCCAAGATCTAGGGGTTTATAGCAATCAGCCCCAGCATTTT,CASSQDLGVYSNQPQHF,.,.,TRBV4-1,17,TRBJ1-5
TGTGCCAGCAGCTTGGACAGCATCGCGACCTTGAACACTGAAGCTTTCTTT,CASSLDSIATLNTEAFF,.,.,TRBV14,17,TRBJ1-1
TGTGCCAGCAGCCCCTCAGGGACAGGGGGTTACGAGCAGTACTTC,CASSPSGTGGYEQYF,TRBD1,.,TRBV7-2,15,TRBJ2-7
TGCGCCAGCAGCGGGGGACAGGGGGACTACACCGGGGAGCTGTTTTTT,CASSGGQGDYTGELFF,TRBD1,.,TRBV5-1,16,TRBJ2-2
TGTGCCACCAGCAGAGAGGGACAGGGCAAAAACATTCAGTACTTC,CATSREGQGKNIQYF,TRBD1,.,TRBV15,15,TRBJ2-4
TGTGCCTGGGGTCAGACAGGGTGGACCGGGGAGCTGTTTTTT,CAWGQTGWTGELFF,TRBD1,.,TRBV30,14,TRBJ2-2
TGTGCCAGCAGCTCACTGACTGAAGCTTTCTTT,CASSSLTEAFF,.,.,TRBV2,11,TRBJ1-1
TGTGCCATCAGTGAGGAGTTACAGGGTTCCTACGAGCAGTACTTC,CAISEELQGSYEQYF,.,.,TRBV10-3,15,TRBJ2-7
TGTGCCAGAAAAACGTTAGGTGGCTGTCGGGATCAGCCCCAGCATTTT,CARKTLGGCRDQPQHF,.,.,TRBV21-1,16,TRBJ1-5
TGCGCCAGCAGCTTGGGTCTAGCGGGGGCCAACACTCTCACCGGGGAGCTGTTTTTT,CASSLGLAGANTLTGELFF,TRBD2,.,TRBV5-1,19,TRBJ2-2
TGTGCCAGCAGCTTGGAAGCGATGAACTATGGCTACACCTTC,CASSLEAMNYGYTF,.,.,TRBV5-4,14,TRBJ1-2
TGTGCCAGCAGGCGGACAGAGAACACCGGGGAGCTGTTTTTT,CASRRTENTGELFF,.,.,TRBV2,14,TRBJ2-2
TGTGCCAGCAGCGGGCGGGTGGGGTTCGGCAATGAGCAGTTCTTC,CASSGRVGFGNEQFF,.,.,TRBV7-2,15,TRBJ2-1
TGTGCCAGCTCAGGATGGACAGGGGTTAATGAAAAACTGTTTTTT,CASSGWTGVNEKLFF,TRBD1,.,TRBV18,15,TRBJ1-4
TGCGCCAGCAGTGACCTCAGGGTCCGGCAGGAGCAGTACTTC,CASSDLRVRQEQYF,.,.,TRBV10-2,14,TRBJ2-7
TGCGCCAGCAGCTTATGGGGGGTCACAGATACGCAGTATTTT,CASSLWGVTDTQYF,.,few,TRBV5-1,14,TRBJ2-3
TGTGCCAGCAGCTTGGATGGCAACAATCAGCCCCAGCATTTT,CASSLDGNNQPQHF,.,.,TRBV5-6,14,TRBJ1-5